The rows below give T cell receptor beta chains drawn from one sample of a study of T-cell reconstitution after alpha-beta-depleted transplantation in children. TCRdb re-called the PCR reads with MiXCR, one entry per CDR3 protein. The sample holds 500,000 or so distinct CDR3 sequences, roughly an eighth seen once. The sample consisted of PBMCs, mostly from graft donor cells, taken 180 days after TCRalphabeta/CD19-depleted stem cell transplant. All receptors derive from a female patient aged 2-10 years who had a stem cell transplant for aplastic anemia, so the T cells may come from the graft donor. Both conserved end residues are part of each CDR3. Fields, in order: J gene, clone size, V gene, D gene, CDR3 DNA, CDR3 protein. The D gene is left open where the match is weak. Not every row has a clone size; where given, it reads once, few, many or a size class.

TRBJ1-1 few TRBV29-1 NA TGCAGCGTTAACAGGGAGTCCTACACTGAAGCTTTCTTT CSVNRESYTEAFF
TRBJ2-7 few TRBV20-1 NA TGCAGTGCTGGCGGACGGATCAGCTCCTACGAGCAGTACTTC CSAGGRISSYEQYF
TRBJ1-5 few TRBV27 NA TGTGCCAGCAGTCGCGGGGCCAGAAAGAAGGATCAGCCCCAGCATTTT CASSRGARKKDQPQHF
TRBJ2-3 few TRBV27 NA TGTGCCAGCAGTTTATCAAAGATTACCCTCACAGATACGCAGTATTTT CASSLSKITLTDTQYF
TRBJ1-1 few TRBV5-1 NA TGCGCCAGCTGGGGGATCATGAACACTGAAGCTTTCTTT CASWGIMNTEAFF
TRBJ2-4 few TRBV5-1 NA TGCGCCAGCAGCTTAAACCGGGACGCCAGACAGTACTTC CASSLNRDARQYF
TRBJ2-2 many TRBV9 NA TGTGCCAGCAGCGCCCGGACAGTCCCCGGGGAGCTGTTTTTT CASSARTVPGELFF
TRBJ1-6 NA TRBV12-3/TRBV12-4 NA TGTGCCAGCCAACAGGTCCTCCTGGGAGATTCACCCCTCCACTTT CASQQVLLGDSPLHF
TRBJ2-5 NA TRBV3-1 TRBD2 TGTGCCAGCAGCCAAGCGAGCGGGACTAGCGGGGGGGCCCAGGAGACCCAGTACTTC CASSQASGTSGGAQETQYF
TRBJ2-1 NA TRBV5-6 NA TGTGCCAGCAGCTTGGCTGTGCCCTCCTACAATGAGCAGTTCTTC CASSLAVPSYNEQFF
TRBJ1-1 few TRBV28 TRBD1 TGTGCCAGCAGTCCTGGGGACAGGGATACTGAAGCTTTCTTT CASSPGDRDTEAFF
TRBJ2-5 few TRBV7-3 NA TGTGCCAGCAGCTTAATACCCGGGACTCCAGTCGAGACCCAGTACTTC CASSLIPGTPVETQYF
TRBJ2-1 few TRBV6-2/TRBV6-3 TRBD2 TGTGCCAGCAGTGGACTAGCGGGAGCCTATGAGCAGTTCTTC CASSGLAGAYEQFF
TRBJ2-2 once TRBV5-1 TRBD1 TGCGCCAGCAGTCACACCGGGACAGGGGTCGCCGGGGAGCTCTTTTTT CASSHTGTGVAGELFF
TRBJ2-3 NA TRBV18 NA TGTGCCAGCTCACCAACCGCATCTAGCACAGATACGCAGTATTTT CASSPTASSTDTQYF
TRBJ2-5 few TRBV29-1 NA TGCAGCGTTGAAAATGGCTATCAAGAGACCCAGTACTTC CSVENGYQETQYF
TRBJ2-1 many TRBV10-3 NA TGTGCCATCAGTGCGTGGGGTTCCTACAATGAGCAGTTCTTC CAISAWGSYNEQFF
TRBJ2-6 few TRBV7-2 NA TGTGCCAGCAGCTTCAATACGCCCCTCTCTGGGGCCAACGTCCTGACTTTC CASSFNTPLSGANVLTF
TRBJ1-2 NA TRBV12-3/TRBV12-4 TRBD1 TGTGCCAGCGTAACGGGACAGGGACTAAACTATGGCTACACCTTC CASVTGQGLNYGYTF
TRBJ2-1 few TRBV7-6 TRBD1 TGTGCCAGCAGCTTTTTCGGAACCGGACAGGGTCCCTACAATGAGCAGTTCTTC CASSFFGTGQGPYNEQFF
TRBJ2-1 few TRBV12-3/TRBV12-4 TRBD1 TGTGCCAGCAGCCCCTTAAACAGGGGAGCACCCTACAATGAGCAGTTCTTC CASSPLNRGAPYNEQFF
TRBJ2-2 few TRBV20-1 NA TGCAGTGCTAGCCTCTCGGGGTCGGGGGAGCTGTTTTTT CSASLSGSGELFF
TRBJ1-2 once TRBV27 TRBD1 TGTGCCAGCAGTCCGTGGACAGGGGGCAACTATGGCTACACCTTC CASSPWTGGNYGYTF
TRBJ2-2 NA TRBV20-1 TRBD2 TGCAGTGCTAGGGACCGGACTAGCGGGAGGGCCCGAACCGGGGAGCTGTTTTTT CSARDRTSGRARTGELFF
TRBJ1-6 many TRBV20-1 TRBD1 TGCAGTGCAGAGCTTTCGGGACAGTATAATTCACCCCTCCACTTT CSAELSGQYNSPLHF
TRBJ1-3 few TRBV29-1 TRBD1 TGCAGCGTTGTCTCGACAGGGGGCCACTCTGGAAACACCATATATTTT CSVVSTGGHSGNTIYF
TRBJ2-2 few TRBV4-3 TRBD1 TGCGCCAGCAGCCAACAAACCGGGACAGCCACCGGGGAGCTGTTTTTT CASSQQTGTATGELFF
TRBJ2-1 NA TRBV5-6 NA TGTGCCAGCAGCGCCTACAGGGTAGACGAGCAGTTCTTC CASSAYRVDEQFF
TRBJ1-4 many TRBV12-3/TRBV12-4 TRBD1 TGTGCCAGCAGTTCCCGGACAGGGGCCTACGAAAAACTGTTTTTT CASSSRTGAYEKLFF
TRBJ2-2 many TRBV6-1 NA TGTGCCAGCAGCTCTATCAGGGACCCCGGGGAGCTGTTTTTT CASSSIRDPGELFF
TRBJ1-2 few TRBV29-1 TRBD1 TGCAGCGTTGCCCTCCCGATCGGGACAGGGGCCCAAAGGAATAACTATGGCTACACCTTC CSVALPIGTGAQRNNYGYTF
TRBJ2-3 NA TRBV7-2 NA TGTGCCAGCAGTCGCGGGGAAAATACGCAGTATTTT CASSRGENTQYF
TRBJ1-1 many TRBV7-3 NA TGTGCCAGCAGCTTAAGTCCAGAAACGAACACTGAAGCTTTCTTT CASSLSPETNTEAFF
TRBJ2-2 NA TRBV18 NA TGTGCCAGCTCCCGGACAGCGGACACCGGGGAGCTGTTTTTT CASSRTADTGELFF
TRBJ1-5 few TRBV29-1 TRBD1 TGCAGCGTTGATGAGGGAGGGGGCTATAGCAATCAGCCCCAGCATTTT CSVDEGGGYSNQPQHF